This T cell receptor (beta chain) was identified during a study of siplizumab effects on memory and regulatory T cells. General study results and limits: Naive T cells were seemingly more diverse than memory cells, and major contributions to the alloresponse seemed to be made by them.

Germline-derived CDR1 and CDR2 are SGHTA and FQGNSA. Trimming cost V 4 bases and J 3 bases, with 10 bases left between them. This CDR3 contains 14 residues. Concerning this clone itself: Its antigen remains unidentified.

TCRdb's table, derived via immunoSEQ multiplex PCR, lists solely in-frame clones and lacks some. The sample carries 100,000 or so clones, 75% to 95% recorded once. The rearrangement joins TRBV7-2 to TRBJ2-1; perhaps TRBD2 as D (6 bases). Sequencing used CD4+ T cells sorted from blood. The TCR originated in a human donor in good health. CDR3 protein: CASSSPGVYNEQFF. The CDR3, as DNA: TGTGCCAGCAGCTCTCCGGGGGTCTACAATGAGCAGTTCTTC.